These T cell receptor beta chains were read from a single sample in a study of PD-L1 blockade in urothelial cancer. Produced via immunoSEQ multiplex PCR; TCRdb's table is partial and in-frame only. The sample shows roughly 95,000 clones, roughly 84% of them seen only once. Sequenced here: PBMCs, sampled around atezolizumab (anti-PD-L1) treatment. The source of these receptors is a man aged 60 to 75 with urothelial cancer. The CDR3 runs from the conserved cysteine through the conserved F or W. D genes are given only for firm matches. Only part of the rows carry a size: once, few, many, or a class if the clone is expanded.

>NA|once|TRBV19|TRBJ1-2
CASTGASTNYGYTF
TGTGCCAGTACTGGGGCGTCTACTAACTATGGCTACACCTTC
>TRBD2|once|TRBV18|TRBJ2-1
CASSPLAGTSYNEQFF
TGTGCCAGCTCACCACTAGCGGGTACCTCCTACAATGAGCAGTTCTTC
>TRBD1|medium-sized|TRBV7-8|TRBJ1-2
CASSLGDRGAYGYTF
TGTGCCAGCAGCTTAGGGGACAGGGGGGCATACGGCTACACCTTC
>TRBD2|NA|TRBV9|TRBJ2-3
CASSGYSTGLAGADTQYF
TGTGCCAGCAGCGGATACTCCACGGGACTAGCGGGGGCGGATACGCAGTATTTT
>TRBD2|NA|TRBV10-3|TRBJ2-2
CAISEASGGTGELFF
TGTGCCATCAGTGAGGCGAGCGGGGGCACCGGGGAGCTGTTTTTT
>TRBD1|NA|TRBV28|TRBJ2-7
CASSPGQSYEQYF
TGTGCCAGCAGTCCGGGACAGAGCTACGAGCAGTACTTC
>TRBD1|NA|TRBV10-3|TRBJ1-2
CAISGTGGKGGYTF
TGTGCCATCAGTGGGACAGGGGGTAAGGGCGGCTACACCTTC
>TRBD2|once|TRBV6-5|TRBJ2-2
CASSHSGGGTGELFF
TGTGCCAGCAGCCATAGCGGGGGGGGAACCGGGGAGCTGTTTTTT
>TRBD2|NA|TRBV5-1|TRBJ2-1
CASNRAGDYEQFF
TGCGCCAGCAATAGAGCGGGAGACTATGAGCAGTTCTTC
>NA|NA|TRBV25-1|TRBJ2-4
CASSGGSGGRGAKNIQYF
TGTGCCAGCAGTGGCGGCTCAGGGGGGAGAGGGGCCAAAAACATTCAGTACTTC
>TRBD1|NA|TRBV7-9|TRBJ1-5
CASSLAQGGQGGNQPQHF
TGTGCCAGCAGCTTAGCGCAGGGTGGACAGGGGGGAAATCAGCCCCAGCATTTT
>TRBD2|NA|TRBV7-8|TRBJ2-1
CASSSWGSGSGKNEQFF
TGTGCCAGCAGCTCTTGGGGTAGCGGGAGTGGTAAAAATGAGCAGTTCTTC
>TRBD1|NA|TRBV28|TRBJ2-7
CASSHRQGHEQYF
TGTGCCAGCAGTCACCGACAGGGCCACGAGCAGTACTTC
>NA|NA|TRBV7-2|TRBJ1-5
CASSLGTAGGQPQHF
TGTGCCAGCAGCTTAGGGACCGCGGGGGGCCAGCCCCAGCATTTT
>NA|NA|TRBV4-1|TRBJ2-7
CASSQESASSYEQYF
TGCGCCAGCAGCCAAGAAAGCGCCTCCTCCTACGAGCAGTACTTC
>NA|NA|TRBV18|TRBJ2-7
CASSSRDKTSEQYF
TGTGCCAGCTCATCCCGGGACAAAACGTCGGAGCAGTACTTC
>NA|NA|TRBV5-1|TRBJ2-7
CASSLELVNHEQYF
TGCGCCAGCAGCTTGGAACTGGTCAACCACGAGCAGTACTTC
>TRBD1|once|TRBV28|TRBJ1-5
CASSLAGQGAYQPQHF
TGTGCCAGCAGTTTGGCCGGACAGGGGGCTTATCAGCCCCAGCATTTT
>TRBD1|NA|TRBV7-2|TRBJ1-2
CASSLIQPGGLWGYTF
TGTGCCAGCAGCTTAATTCAGCCAGGGGGTCTCTGGGGCTACACCTTC
>NA|NA|TRBV2|TRBJ1-6
CASSEMAGANSPLHF
TGTGCCAGCAGTGAAATGGCAGGGGCTAATTCACCCCTCCACTTT
>NA|NA|TRBV28|TRBJ1-1
CASSLLGRGPHTEAFF
TGTGCCAGCAGTTTACTCGGTAGAGGTCCTCACACTGAAGCTTTCTTT
>NA|NA|TRBV2|TRBJ2-2
CASKSSTTNTGELFF
TGTGCCAGCAAATCTAGCACCACGAACACCGGGGAGCTGTTTTTT
>NA|NA|TRBV4-1|TRBJ2-5
CASSQEQVGTQYF
TGCGCCAGCAGCCAAGAACAGGTGGGGACCCAGTACTTC
>TRBD2|NA|TRBV9|TRBJ2-3
CASSVGTSGGLWDTQYF
TGTGCCAGCAGCGTAGGAACTAGCGGGGGCCTATGGGATACGCAGTATTTT
>TRBD2|once|TRBV30|TRBJ2-2
CAWAGLGWNTGELFF
TGTGCCTGGGCCGGACTAGGATGGAACACCGGGGAGCTGTTTTTT
>TRBD1|NA|TRBV12-5|TRBJ2-1
CASGRGTGGYNEQFF
TGTGCTAGTGGTCGGGGGACAGGGGGCTACAATGAGCAGTTCTTC
>NA|NA|TRBV18|TRBJ2-3
CASSPPRPGRTDTQYF
TGTGCCAGCTCACCGCCACGCCCAGGGAGGACAGATACGCAGTATTTT
>TRBD1|NA|TRBV5-4|TRBJ2-2
CASSFDRGLGGELFF
TGTGCCAGCAGCTTTGACAGGGGGCTGGGCGGGGAGCTGTTTTTT
>NA|NA|TRBV5-1|TRBJ2-3
CASSLDPGGTAADTQYF
TGCGCCAGCAGCTTGGACCCCGGCGGGACGGCCGCAGATACGCAGTATTTT
>TRBD2|NA|TRBV4-1|TRBJ2-1
CASSQEGLAGFPSSYNEQFF
TGCGCCAGCAGCCAAGAAGGGCTAGCGGGATTTCCAAGCTCCTACAATGAGCAGTTCTTC
>TRBD1|few|TRBV7-9|TRBJ1-1
CASSLAGGWSTEAFF
TGTGCCAGCAGCTTGGCAGGGGGCTGGAGCACTGAAGCTTTCTTT
>TRBD2|NA|TRBV7-3|TRBJ2-1
CASSRGLADNEQFF
TGTGCCAGCAGCAGGGGACTAGCGGACAATGAGCAGTTCTTC
>NA|NA|TRBV25-1|TRBJ1-6
CASRSTQDSPLHF
TGTGCCAGCAGGAGTACTCAGGATTCACCCCTCCACTTT
>TRBD2|NA|TRBV2|TRBJ2-1
CASRGLAGDYNEQFF
TGTGCCAGCAGGGGACTAGCGGGGGACTACAATGAGCAGTTCTTC
>NA|NA|TRBV6-6|TRBJ1-1
CASSYPGSTNTEAFF
TGTGCCAGCAGTTACCCAGGGTCAACGAACACTGAAGCTTTCTTT
>NA|NA|TRBV5-1|TRBJ1-6
CASSNAGFDSPLHF
TGCGCCAGCAGTAACGCGGGATTTGATTCACCCCTCCACTTT
>TRBD1|NA|TRBV28|TRBJ2-7
CASTPSVGQESYEQYF
TGTGCCAGCACCCCCTCTGTGGGACAGGAGTCCTACGAGCAGTACTTC
>NA|NA|TRBV4-1|TRBJ2-1
CASSHPAKRNEQFF
TGCGCCAGCAGCCATCCGGCCAAGCGAAATGAGCAGTTCTTC
>NA|NA|TRBV6-1|TRBJ1-4
CASSAHLATNEKLFF
TGTGCCAGCAGTGCACACCTCGCAACTAATGAAAAACTGTTTTTT
>NA|NA|TRBV27|TRBJ1-2
CASSLKGLNYGYTF
TGTGCCAGCAGTTTGAAGGGGCTTAACTATGGCTACACCTTC